Detailed here is one T cell receptor beta chain. What this receptor recognizes is not known. No clone much larger than this one lies a single base away; base qualities are absent. The sample belongs to a study of blood T cell repertoires in COVID-19 (dated by TCRdb to 2018 to 2021). For the study in its entirety: Samples covering the acute and convalescent phases of COVID-19 were provided by collaborators in the United States, Italy and Spain. The prospective study material was composed of cDNA or gDNA derived from T cells, B-cell-depleted T cells, or PBMCs. Subjects who had been exposed to COVID-19, were actively infected with it, or had recovered from it provided the deeply sampled blood TCRbeta repertoires that made up the dataset. The repertoires were released in a freely available public database meant as a resource for research on the immune response to SARS-CoV-2. Samples were obtained from the ongoing ImmuneRACE study (first 160 participants) and from approximately 1,200 subjects provided by 6 global collaborators. Sample metadata almost always included a de-identified subject ID, COVID-19 status, age in years and sex. Where HLA class I and class II types were available, the types were taken from metadata supplied by the sample provider, not from assay-based typing.

Based on the germline V gene, the CDR1 and CDR2 sequences are MNHEY and SVGAGI. V is clipped by 7 bases and J by 2 bases, and the sequence between their germline boundaries is 14 bases long. Spanning cysteine to phenylalanine, the CDR3 consists of 14 amino acids. Only the CDR3 region is kept as DNA, spanning 42 bases read in frame from base 1. TCRbeta CDR3 regions were amplified from genomic DNA by means of the immunoSEQ Assay, a bias-controlled multiplex PCR. Processing in the source paper ran as follows. Within the assay, amplification of reference gene primers was used to estimate how many nucleated cells each sample contained. To quantify the absolute abundance of each unique TCRbeta CDR3 rearrangement, sequence reads were collapsed and filtered. For each sample, productive Simpson clonality was calculated as the square root of Simpson's diversity index across productive rearrangements. TCRdb stores this immuneACCESS table with in-frame sequences only. Part of the clones is absent; in the studies checked, under half of the shortfall reflects unresolved V genes, and no reason is known for the rest. V, J and clone size are those of that table, while D and trimming were read from the DNA. The sample table lists 200,000 to 300,000 clones, more than 75% of them with a count of one. The ten largest clonotypes hold approximately 6% of the sample.

What the work shows at the level of the full study, not this receptor alone: How much clinical and demographic metadata was included differed by source and by participant, and the metadata was provided uncurated.

At one collaborating source in Seattle, patients were enrolled during active infection and were followed longitudinally through the course of disease. The collaborating institutions used their own protocols to collect whole blood in K2EDTA tubes. For TCRbeta analysis, collaborator samples were shipped as frozen whole blood, as isolated PBMCs, or as DNA extracted from either sample type. The clonotype was recovered from a woman over 75 with COVID-19, enrolled during active disease. The V gene is TRBV6-5 and the J gene is TRBJ1-1, with the D gene uncertain. Sequencing was performed on peripheral blood. The base sequence is TGTGCCAGCATCCAGGCCGGGATCAACACTGAAGCTTTCTTT. It encodes CASIQAGINTEAFF.